The clone carrying this TCR beta chain is medium-sized (0.01 to 0.1%). This record belongs to a study of T cell changes during pregnancy in multiple sclerosis. TCRdb's copy holds only in-frame clones and misses some; the assay was immunoSEQ multiplex PCR. The table records about 66,000 clones, roughly 91% of them present only once. The germline V and J ends were trimmed by 6 bases and 0 bases, with 17 bases remaining between them. This CDR3 region has 15 residues. The germline CDR1 and CDR2 sequences are SQVTM and ANQGSEA. The clonotype was recovered from a female donor with multiple sclerosis, enrolled in a pregnancy study. V and J are TRBV29-1 and TRBJ1-1; a weak D match, TRBD1 (5 bases). Sample: CD8+ T cells from peripheral blood mononuclear cells, taken before pregnancy. Written as DNA, the CDR3 is TGCAGCGTGGCCGTTTTCAGGGAGGTGAACACTGAAGCTTTCTTT. Translation: CSVAVFREVNTEAFF.